This T cell receptor beta chain appears in the sequencing data of a study of spatial heterogeneity in lung cancer. Overall study context: Sequences of the beta chain were consistently detected in greater numbers than alpha-chain sequences.

This CDR3 is 13 amino acids long. The germline V gene has CDR1 KGHDR and CDR2 SFDVKD. Trimming removed 9 bases from V and 11 bases from J; junction bases left unmatched: 12. TCRdb re-called the 5' RACE reads through MiXCR, storing one row per CDR3 protein. Among about 120,000 distinct CDR3 sequences listed, 10% to 11% were seen once. Time point denoted: blood at routine non-recurrence follow-up after resection. The sequenced material consisted of unsorted whole RNA from tumor, nontumor lung or frozen PBMC. The receptor's source is a female donor with early-stage non-small cell lung cancer. This chain uses TRBV24-1 with TRBJ2-1, with 7 bases aligning to TRBD1. The sample here was PBMCs, taken at follow-up. CDR3 bases: TGTGCCACCTCGTCGACAGGGCGCTACCAGCAGTTCTTC. Translation: CATSSTGRYQQFF.